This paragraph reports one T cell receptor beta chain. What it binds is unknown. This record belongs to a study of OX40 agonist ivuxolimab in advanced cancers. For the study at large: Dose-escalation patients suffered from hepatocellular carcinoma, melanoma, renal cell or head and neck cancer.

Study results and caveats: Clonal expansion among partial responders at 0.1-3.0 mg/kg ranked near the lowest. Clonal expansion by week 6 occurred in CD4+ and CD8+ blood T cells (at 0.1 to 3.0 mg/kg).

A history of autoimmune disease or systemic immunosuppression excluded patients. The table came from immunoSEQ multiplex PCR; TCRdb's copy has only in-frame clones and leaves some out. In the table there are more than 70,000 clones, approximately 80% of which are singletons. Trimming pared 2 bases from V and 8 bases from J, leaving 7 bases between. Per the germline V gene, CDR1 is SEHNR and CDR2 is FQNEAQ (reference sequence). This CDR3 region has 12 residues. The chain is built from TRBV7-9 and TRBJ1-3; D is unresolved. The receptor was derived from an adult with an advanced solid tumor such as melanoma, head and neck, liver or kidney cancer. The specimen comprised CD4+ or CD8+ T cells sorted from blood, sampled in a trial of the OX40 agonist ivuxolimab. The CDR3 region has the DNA TGTGCCAGCAGCTTACTGGGAGACACCATATATTTT. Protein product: CASSLLGDTIYF. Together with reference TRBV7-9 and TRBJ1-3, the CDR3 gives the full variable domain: DTGVSQNPRHKITKRGQNVTFRCDPISEHNRLYWYRQTLGQGPEFLTYFQNEAQLEKSRLLSDRFSAERPKGSFSTLEIQRTEQGDSAMYLCASSLLGDTIYFGEGSWLTVV.